Shown below are 5 T cell receptor beta chains from a single sample sequenced in a study of regulatory T cells in long-lasting Graves disease. As to time point: newly diagnosed GD, antithyroid drugs for less than 3 months. PBMC RNA served as the TCR library source. Libraries of TCR beta came from iRepertoire HTBI primers plus Arm-PCR of CDR3 regions. TCRdb itself ran the multiplex PCR reads through MiXCR, one entry per CDR3 protein. The table includes about 430,000 distinct CDR3 sequences, over 14% detected once. These data were likewise used in another study, on T cells in Graves' hyperthyroidism and ophthalmopathy.

The sample in question was peripheral blood mononuclear cells (PBMCs), obtained at new diagnosis, from a patient treated with antithyroid drugs. The receptors stem from a woman aged 40 to 50 with Graves disease.

This clonotype was found many times. This chain links TRBV20-1 with TRBJ2-3; 14 bases are a match to TRBD2. The CDR3 runs to 19 residues. The germline V gene has CDR1 DFQATT and CDR2 SNEGSKA (reference sequence). Trimming took 3 bases from V and 0 from J; bases not matched to a gene: 11. CDR3 amino acids: CSASVLRLAGGDSTDTQYF. For the CDR3, the DNA is TGCAGTGCTAGTGTTTTGAGACTAGCGGGAGGGGATAGCACAGATACGCAGTATTTT.

V is TRBV27 and J is TRBJ2-3; 8 bases map to TRBD2. Germline V CDR1 and CDR2: MNHEY, SMNVEV (reference sequence). J was trimmed by 3 bases and V by 6 bases; bases with no gene match: 5. CDR3 size: 14 residues. The CDR3 here is CASRATSGTDTQYF. CDR3 in DNA: TGTGCCAGCAGAGCTACTAGCGGAACAGATACGCAGTATTTT.

This CDR3 is CASSERFSTDTQYF. The CDR3 DNA reads TGTGCCAGCTCCGAAAGGTTTAGTACAGATACGCAGTATTTT. The genes are TRBV18 and TRBJ2-3; D gene unclear. Germline V gene lookup returns CDR1 KGHSH and CDR2 LQKENI. V gave up 6 bases and J gave up 3 bases, with 13 bases separating them. The CDR3 contains 14 residues.

This clonotype was counted only a few times. The chain has TRBV7-9 and TRBJ2-2, with 7 bases lining up with TRBD1. The CDR3 length is 14 residues. Germline CDR1 and CDR2: SEHNR and FQNEAQ (reference sequence). V dropped 5 bases and J dropped 3; count of bases not matched to a gene: 3. The CDR3 DNA reads TGTGCCAGCAGCCCAACAGGGGACACCGGGGAGCTGTTTTTT. Protein: CASSPTGDTGELFF.

This clonotype was observed a handful of times. The rearrangement joins TRBV12-3 or TRBV12-4 to TRBJ2-1, with 13 bases fitting TRBD2. CDR3 length: 15 amino acids. V lost 5 bases and J lost 4; bases outside the gene matches: 2. This chain's CDR3 is CASSELAGGYNEQFF. CDR3 coding DNA: TGTGCCAGCAGTGAACTAGCGGGAGGGTACAATGAGCAGTTCTTC.